Listed here are 5 T cell receptor beta chains from one sample, sequenced in a study of identical twins. TCRdb passed the 5' RACE reads through MiXCR, listing each CDR3 protein once. The sample shows approximately 500,000 distinct CDR3 sequences, roughly a quarter of them seen only once. The data also belong to a second study, concerning T cells expressing NK-cell markers.

Sequencing was done on a sample of CD4+ T cells sorted from blood. These receptors were taken from a woman under 30 in good health.

In its sample, this clonotype was seen a few times. The CDR3 protein is CASSLLEFVGAEAFF. The CDR3 bases are TGTGCCAGCAGCTTGTTGGAGTTTGTAGGCGCTGAAGCTTTCTTT. The V gene is TRBV5-5, the J gene TRBJ1-1, with D uncertain. Germline assignment: CDR1 SGHKS and CDR2 YYEKEE (reference sequence). Trimming removed 1 base at V and 6 bases at J, with 16 bases between. The CDR3 contains 15 residues.

This rearrangement joins TRBV5-1 to TRBJ2-1; 11 nucleotides align to TRBD2. The CDR3 has 14 residues. The V segment lost 1 base and the J segment 15 bases; nucleotides outside the gene matches: 9. Germline V lookup: CDR1 SGHRS, CDR2 YFSETQ. The CDR3 here is CASSLRLAGGPRFF. DNA of the CDR3: TGCGCCAGCAGCTTGAGGTTAGCGGGAGGGCCACGGTTCTTC.

This clonotype appeared many times. This chain joins TRBV12-3 or TRBV12-4 and TRBJ2-1; 15 nucleotides line up with TRBD2. The CDR3 covers 16 residues. V was pared by 7 bases and J by 8 bases, with 9 bases of the junction left unmatched. CDR3 sequence reads: CASTTGTSGRRDEQFF. The CDR3, as DNA: TGTGCCAGCACAACGGGGACTAGCGGGAGGAGAGATGAGCAGTTCTTC.

In its sample, this clonotype was seen a few times. The chain joins TRBV12-3 or TRBV12-4 to TRBJ1-1, with 7 positions matching TRBD1. This CDR3 has 14 amino acids. V dropped 6 bases and J dropped 6; count of bases not matched to a gene: 10. The CDR3 sequence: CASSLNTGVAEAFF. CDR3 bases: TGTGCCAGCAGCTTGAATACAGGGGTAGCTGAAGCTTTCTTT.

This sequence joins TRBV6-1 and TRBJ2-4, with TRBD2 matching 9 bases. In germline, CDR1 is MNHNS, CDR2 SASEGT. V was pared by 6 bases and J by 7 bases, with 10 bases of the junction left unmatched. This CDR3 has 15 residues. The CDR3 is CASRELAGVGNIQYF. CDR3 coding DNA: TGTGCCAGCAGAGAATTAGCGGGGGTCGGGAACATTCAGTACTTC.